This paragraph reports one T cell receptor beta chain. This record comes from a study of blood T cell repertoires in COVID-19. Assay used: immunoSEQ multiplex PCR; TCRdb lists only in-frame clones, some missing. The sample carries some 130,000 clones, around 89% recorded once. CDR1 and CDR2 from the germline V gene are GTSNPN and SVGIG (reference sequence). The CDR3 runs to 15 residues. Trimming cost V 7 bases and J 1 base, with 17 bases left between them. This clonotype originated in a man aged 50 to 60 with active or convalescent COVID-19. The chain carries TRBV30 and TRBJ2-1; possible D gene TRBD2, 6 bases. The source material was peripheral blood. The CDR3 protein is CASVFMGGSYNEQFF. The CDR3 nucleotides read TGTGCCTCGGTGTTTATGGGGGGTTCCTACAATGAGCAGTTCTTC. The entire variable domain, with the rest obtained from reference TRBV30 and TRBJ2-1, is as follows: SQTIHQWPATLVQPVGSPLSLECTVEGTSNPNLYWYRQAAGRGLQLLFYSVGIGQISSEVPQNLSASRPQDRQFILSSKKLLLSDSGFYLCASVFMGGSYNEQFFGPGTRLTVL.